This T cell receptor beta chain was identified in a study of T cell responses to AZD1222 COVID-19 vaccine. CDR3 length: 14 amino acids. Germline lookup yields CDR1 KGHSH and CDR2 LQKENI. V was shortened by 7 bases and J by 4 bases, with 14 bases between the two germline ends. This clone has only one observation. Sequencing used immunoSEQ multiplex PCR; TCRdb keeps in-frame clones, though not all of them. Among approximately 170,000 clones listed, around 93% were seen once. This TCR came from an adult in good health. The chain has TRBV18 and TRBJ1-3; D ambiguous. The starting material was peripheral blood, obtained on day 0 of AZD1222 vaccination. This chain's CDR3 is CASFTTRVGNTIYF. CDR3 DNA sequence: TGTGCCAGCTTCACCACCCGGGTCGGAAACACCATATATTTT.